This T cell receptor (beta chain) was found in a study of T cells after yellow fever vaccination. They built TCR cDNA with 5'RACE template switching, a step that put in a universal primer site and UMIs. TCRdb re-called the 5' RACE reads through MiXCR, storing one row per CDR3 protein. The table records 450,000 to 600,000 distinct CDR3 sequences, around a sixth of them present only once. This clonotype was seen only a few times. This clonotype was obtained from a man younger than 30 who received the YFV17D yellow fever vaccine. The sample consisted of PBMCs, taken 4 to 6 days after the first yellow fever vaccination.

CDR3 DNA: TGTGCCAGCAGCCGGCCCGGCAGCAACACCGGGGAGCTGTTTTTT. Translated: CASSRPGSNTGELFF. The rearrangement joins TRBV5-4 to TRBJ2-2; D is ambiguous. Between the trimmed V and J ends, which lost 4 bases and 2 bases, there was a span of 12 bases. Germline CDR1 is SGHNT and CDR2 is YYREEE (reference sequence). The CDR3 totals 15 residues.